These 25 T cell receptor beta chains share one sample of origin, sequenced in a study of blood T cell repertoires in COVID-19. Profiled with immunoSEQ multiplex PCR; TCRdb holds only in-frame clones, not every one. This sample yields about 200,000 clones, of which approximately 84% are seen a single time; approximately 7.2% belongs to the top ten. The material sequenced was peripheral blood. Receptors originate from a human donor with acute or convalescent COVID-19. The donor label of this sample is uncertain.

The V and J genes are TRBV11-2 and TRBJ1-5; D gene uncertain. The V end was cut by 1 base, the J end by 0 bases, with 7 bases between. Germline loops: CDR1 SGHAT, CDR2 FQNNGV. The CDR3 has 15 residues. As DNA, the CDR3 is TGTGCCAGCAGCTTAGTCAGTTATAGCAATCAGCCCCAGCATTTT. The encoded protein is CASSLVSYSNQPQHF.

The V and J genes are TRBV7-9 and TRBJ1-2; 7 bases match TRBD1. In germline, CDR1 is SEHNR, CDR2 FQNEAQ (reference sequence). V dropped 5 bases and J dropped 6; count of bases not matched to a gene: 6. This CDR3 comprises 13 residues. The CDR3, as DNA: TGTGCCAGCAGCCGACAGGGTTTGAATGGCTACACCTTC. Translating gives CASSRQGLNGYTF.

There are a few counts of this clone. J is TRBJ1-2 and V is TRBV18, with 10 bases identical to TRBD1. The CDR3 consists of 18 residues. CDR1 and CDR2 from the germline V gene are KGHSH and LQKENI. Losses at the gene ends were 4 bases for V and 6 bases for J; bases not matched to a gene: 17. The CDR3 DNA reads TGTGCCAGCTCACTACAACTATCCGGGACAGGGGATCTTAATGGCTACACCTTC. Translating it yields CASSLQLSGTGDLNGYTF.

This clone was counted only a few times. The chain employs TRBV3-1 (or the pseudogene TRBV3-2) and TRBJ2-1, with TRBD2 matching over 11 bases. V was clipped by 1 base and J by 7 bases; unmatched bases: 9. Per the germline V gene, CDR1 is LGHDT and CDR2 is YNNKEL (reference sequence). The CDR3 is 17 amino acids. CDR3 sequence (DNA): TGTGCCAGCAGCCAAGTCCCCACTAGCGGGAGTCTAAATGAGCAGTTCTTC. It codes for CASSQVPTSGSLNEQFF.

V gene TRBV3-1 (or the pseudogene TRBV3-2) combines with J gene TRBJ2-1, with TRBD2 identical over 7 bases. V lost 2 bases, J lost 8 bases, and 9 bases stayed unmatched. CDR3 length: 15 amino acids. The V gene's germline CDR1 is LGHDT and CDR2 YNNKEL (reference sequence). CDR3 residues: CASSQSGLKLDEQFF. DNA of the CDR3: TGTGCCAGCAGCCAATCGGGACTAAAGCTGGATGAGCAGTTCTTC.

CDR3 DNA sequence: TGTGCCAGCAGCTTGGCCAAGGGGGCAGGGGCCCTCTCCTACGAGCAGTACTTC. As protein: CASSLAKGAGALSYEQYF. The chain has TRBV5-6 and TRBJ2-7, with 7 bases matching TRBD1. The CDR3 has 18 residues. Germline CDR1 and CDR2: SGHDT and YYEEEE. V gave up 0 bases and J gave up 0 bases; unmatched junction bases: 12.

This clone was observed once. The chain carries TRBV4-2 and TRBJ2-3, with 8 bases fitting TRBD2. Trimming cost V 0 bases and J 12 bases; bases outside gene matches: 5. This CDR3 spans 13 amino acids. The V gene's germline CDR1 is LGHNA and CDR2 YNFKEQ. Here the CDR3 DNA reads TGTGCCAGCAGCCAAGATGCGGGAGGACCTCAGTATTTT. The encoded protein is CASSQDAGGPQYF.

The V and J genes are TRBV7-9 and TRBJ1-1, with no clear D. V was cut by 2 bases and J by 4 bases, with 14 bases left in between. CDR3 length equals 15 residues. The germline V gene encodes CDR1 SEHNR and CDR2 FQNEAQ (reference sequence). The CDR3 reads CASSLRGGIGTEAFF. In DNA form, the CDR3 reads TGTGCCAGCAGCTTACGAGGAGGTATCGGCACTGAAGCTTTCTTT.

J is TRBJ2-2 and V is TRBV27, with TRBD2 matching 11 bases. Germline CDR1 MNHEY, CDR2 SMNVEV (reference sequence). The V and J ends lost 2 bases and 3 bases, in that order; junction bases with no gene match: 8. The CDR3 has 18 residues. The CDR3, as DNA: TGTGCCAGCAGTTTACGACTAGCGGGATTTTCTGACACCGGGGAGCTGTTTTTT. Protein sequence: CASSLRLAGFSDTGELFF.

The CDR3 region is CAISVDRAEQYF. Written as DNA, the CDR3 is TGTGCCATCAGCGTAGACAGGGCCGAGCAGTACTTC. The chain joins TRBV10-3 to TRBJ2-7; the match to TRBD1 covers 7 bases. The ends lost 6 bases at V and 6 bases at J; junction bases unmatched: 5. The CDR3 is 12 amino acids. Per the germline V gene, CDR1 is ENHRY and CDR2 is SYGVKD.

This chain joins TRBV12-5 and TRBJ1-1, with D unresolved. Germline V CDR1 and CDR2: LGHNT, FRNRAP. The CDR3 covers 14 residues. Trimming removed 6 bases from V and 4 bases from J, with 15 bases in between. The CDR3 DNA reads as TGTGCTAGTGGCTGGGGAGGGTTGGGCACTGAAGCTTTCTTT. The encoded protein is CASGWGGLGTEAFF.

This clone occurred once. This sequence joins TRBV19 and TRBJ1-5; 11 nucleotides align to TRBD1. This CDR3 is 16 amino acids long. The germline gives CDR1 LNHDA, CDR2 SQIVND (reference sequence). V lost 4 bases and J lost 1; bases outside the gene matches: 3. The CDR3 region is CASSRTGGQSNQPQHF. CDR3 nucleotide sequence: TGTGCCAGTAGTAGGACAGGGGGCCAAAGCAATCAGCCCCAGCATTTT.

The rearrangement links TRBV25-1 to TRBJ1-1; the match to TRBD1 covers 9 bases. V trimming: 3 bases; J trimming: 4 bases; junction bases outside the gene matches: 6. CDR3 length: 15 amino acids. Germline values: CDR1 MGHDK, CDR2 SYGVNS. The CDR3 sequence is CASSDTGGASTEAFF. The CDR3, as DNA: TGTGCCAGCAGTGATACAGGGGGCGCGAGCACTGAAGCTTTCTTT.

The J gene is TRBJ2-7, the V gene TRBV11-2; 12 positions match TRBD2. Germline values: CDR1 SGHAT, CDR2 FQNNGV. The CDR3 runs to 16 residues. Trimming took 4 bases from V and 3 from J; bases not matched to a gene: 7. The CDR3 spells CASSSGLAGYVYEQYF. The DNA of the CDR3 is TGTGCCAGCAGCTCGGGACTAGCGGGTTATGTCTACGAGCAGTACTTC.

The chain uses TRBV14 and TRBJ1-2; D may be TRBD1 (5 bases). Germline V gene sequence: CDR1 SGHDN, CDR2 FVKESK. CDR3 size: 15 residues. The V end was cut by 1 base, the J end by 7 bases, with 16 bases between. The CDR3 region is CASSQGHGRGGGYTF. The CDR3 DNA is TGTGCCAGCAGCCAAGGACACGGGAGGGGAGGTGGCTACACCTTC.

This clone turned up a few times. The chain has TRBV9 and TRBJ1-5; D call uncertain. Trimming took off 3 bases at V and 6 bases at J, with 19 bases between the two ends. The CDR3 has 16 residues. Looked up from germline, CDR1 is SGDLS and CDR2 is YYNGEE. The CDR3 nucleotides are TGTGCCAGCAGCGCCGGAGACCCGCTCCCCGGTCAGCCCCAGCATTTT. As protein: CASSAGDPLPGQPQHF.

J is TRBJ1-1 and V is TRBV3-1 (or the pseudogene TRBV3-2), with 7 bases aligning to TRBD1. This CDR3 comprises 15 residues. Germline V gene sequence: CDR1 LGHDT, CDR2 YNNKEL (reference sequence). Germline trimming cut 1 base from V and 4 bases from J; bases unmatched to any gene: 6. The CDR3 coding sequence is TGTGCCAGCAGCCAAGTAGACAGGGTCGGCACTGAAGCTTTCTTT. As protein: CASSQVDRVGTEAFF.

The rearrangement uses TRBV6-6 and TRBJ2-3, with D hard to call. This CDR3 spans 14 amino acids. Germline values: CDR1 MNHNY, CDR2 SVGAGI (reference sequence). V lost 3 bases and J lost 6, with 13 bases in between. The CDR3 DNA sequence: TGTGCCAGCAGTTATGATCTACCCCCCGATACGCAGTATTTT. It codes for CASSYDLPPDTQYF.

The chain recombines TRBV7-9 with TRBJ2-7, with 9 bases fitting TRBD2. CDR3 length: 19 residues. Trimming took 1 base from V and 6 from J; bases not matched to a gene: 19. The germline CDR1 and CDR2 sequences are SEHNR and FQNEAQ (reference sequence). The CDR3 here is CASSLDGGGLAGIQTEQYF. As DNA, the CDR3 is TGTGCCAGCAGCTTAGACGGTGGCGGGCTAGCGGGGATCCAAACCGAGCAGTACTTC.

The chain carries TRBV12-3 or TRBV12-4 and TRBJ1-4, with 7 bases lining up with TRBD1. V shed 5 bases, J shed 12 bases, and the junction held 6 bases outside the gene matches. This CDR3 has 12 residues. CDR3 coding DNA: TGTGCCAGCAGTCCCCAGAGGGGGCAACTGTTTTTT. Residues: CASSPQRGQLFF.

The chain employs TRBV7-8 and TRBJ2-1; the match to TRBD2 covers 10 bases. The V gene end was trimmed by 3 bases and the J gene end by 1 base; junction bases not matched to a gene: 18. CDR1 SGHVS and CDR2 FQNEAQ come from the germline V gene. The CDR3 extends over 21 amino acids. CDR3 coding DNA: TGTGCCAGCAGCTTGCCCCGCACGGGACTAGCGCGGGGAAGGTCCTACAATGAGCAGTTCTTC. Translation: CASSLPRTGLARGRSYNEQFF.

In this sample, this clone turned up once. The V call is TRBV5-1, the J call TRBJ2-5; 12 bases match TRBD2. Germline CDR1 SGHRS, CDR2 YFSETQ. V dropped 2 bases and J dropped 5; count of bases not matched to a gene: 4. CDR3 length: 15 residues. Here the CDR3 DNA reads TGCGCCAGCAGCTTCGAGGGGACTAGCGGGGAGACCCAGTACTTC. This gives the protein CASSFEGTSGETQYF.

V and J are TRBV4-1 and TRBJ1-2; D unclear. The CDR3 consists of 16 residues. Germline CDR1 and CDR2: MGHRA and YSYEKL. V gave up 0 bases and J gave up 4 bases, with 15 bases separating them. CDR3 in DNA: TGCGCCAGCAGCCAAGAAGTAACCTACGGTAGCTATGGCTACACCTTC. It translates to CASSQEVTYGSYGYTF.

This clone occurred a few times. The chain is built from TRBV12-3 or TRBV12-4 and TRBJ2-3; 9 nucleotides match TRBD2. After removal of 6 bases from V and 10 bases from J, the junction contained 8 bases not matched to a gene. The CDR3 extends over 13 amino acids. This CDR3 is CASSRGTSLAQYF. The CDR3 DNA sequence: TGTGCCAGCAGCAGGGGGACTAGCCTTGCGCAGTATTTT.

This chain uses TRBV6-1 with TRBJ2-5; 11 nucleotides line up with TRBD2. Germline V gives CDR1 MNHNS, CDR2 SASEGT. V lost 1 base to trimming and J lost 2 bases; unmatched junction nucleotides: 3. This CDR3 comprises 16 residues. CDR3 coding DNA: TGTGCCAGCAGTGAAGGATTAGCGGGAGGGCAAGAGACCCAGTACTTC. Encoded protein: CASSEGLAGGQETQYF.